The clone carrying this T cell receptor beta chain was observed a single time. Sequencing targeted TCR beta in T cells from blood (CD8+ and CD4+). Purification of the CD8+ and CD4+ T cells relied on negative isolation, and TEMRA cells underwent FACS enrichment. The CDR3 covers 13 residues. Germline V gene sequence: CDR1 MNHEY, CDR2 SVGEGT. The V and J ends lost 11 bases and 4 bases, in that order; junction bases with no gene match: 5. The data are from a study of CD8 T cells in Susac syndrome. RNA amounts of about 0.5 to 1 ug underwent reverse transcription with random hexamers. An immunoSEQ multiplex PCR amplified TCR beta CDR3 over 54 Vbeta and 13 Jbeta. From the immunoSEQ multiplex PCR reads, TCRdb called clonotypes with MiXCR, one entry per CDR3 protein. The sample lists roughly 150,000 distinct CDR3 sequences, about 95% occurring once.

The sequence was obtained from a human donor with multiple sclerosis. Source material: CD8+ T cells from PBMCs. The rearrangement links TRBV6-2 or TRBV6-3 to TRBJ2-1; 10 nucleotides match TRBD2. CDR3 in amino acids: CAGAGGTYNEQFF. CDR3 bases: TGTGCCGGAGCGGGGGGGACATACAATGAGCAGTTCTTC.